This entry lists 4 T cell receptor beta chains sequenced from one sample in a study of blood T cell repertoires in COVID-19. The method was immunoSEQ multiplex PCR; TCRdb's version includes in-frame clones alone and lacks a portion of them. The sample records under 300,000 clones, about 84% being singletons. Sequencing was done on a sample of peripheral blood. The origin of the receptors is a man older than 75 with acute or convalescent COVID-19.

The chain couples TRBV21-1 to TRBJ2-1; no check of the table's D call, TRBD1, against the DNA was made. TRBV21-1 is marked as a pseudogene. The CDR3 covers 16 residues. CDR3 residues: CASSPRAGAGDNEQFF. CDR3 DNA: TGTGCCAGCAGCCCCCGGGCTGGGGCAGGGGACAATGAGCAGTTCTTC.

Of note for this clone: At the DNA level, this CDR3 is encoded by other sequences in the same sample as well. The chain joins TRBV6-5 to TRBJ1-1; weak D call: TRBD1 (6 bases). The germline gives CDR1 MNHEY, CDR2 SVGAGI. This CDR3 has 14 amino acids. Trimming took off 2 bases at V and 4 bases at J, with 11 bases between the two ends. CDR3 sequence (DNA): TGTGCCAGCAGTTACGGCAGGGGTGGCACTGAAGCTTTCTTT. Translation: CASSYGRGGTEAFF.

The V call is TRBV6-5, the J call TRBJ1-1, with D hard to call. The CDR3 has 13 residues. Trimming removed 6 bases from V and 1 base from J, with 9 bases in between. CDR1 is MNHEY, CDR2 SVGAGI, per germline. The CDR3 bases are TGTGCCAGCAGCCGCGACTCGAACACTGAAGCTTTCTTT. Protein product: CASSRDSNTEAFF.

V usage is TRBV3-1 (or the pseudogene TRBV3-2) and J usage is TRBJ2-1, with 14 positions matching TRBD2. CDR1 and CDR2 from the germline V gene are LGHDT and YNNKEL (reference sequence). The CDR3 has 16 amino acids. V shed 1 base, J shed 4 bases, and the junction held 0 bases outside the gene matches. CDR3 nucleotides: TGTGCCAGCAGCCAAGGGACTAGCGGGGGGTACAATGAGCAGTTCTTC. Its translation: CASSQGTSGGYNEQFF.